A selection of T cell receptor beta chains follows, all from one sample in a study of cytomegalovirus exposure and HLA in healthy donors. Using immunoSEQ multiplex PCR, the repertoire was profiled, and TCRdb retains in-frame clones only, with some absent. The sample includes around 150,000 clones, about 72% of them seen just once. The sequenced sample was PBMCs. Every receptor here comes from a man aged 35 to 55 in good health and CMV-seronegative. CDR3s include the opening cysteine and the closing phenylalanine or tryptophan. A D gene is named only where the DNA matches it firmly. Clone size is shown for a subset of rows, as once, few, many or a class of expanded clone.

>NA|TRBJ2-3|TRBV2|once
TGTGCCAGCAGTGAAGGACAATCGAGCACAGATACGCAGTATTTT
CASSEGQSSTDTQYF
>NA|TRBJ1-5|TRBV6-6|NA
TGTGCCAGCAGTAGACTCCAGGGCAGGGAACAGCCCCAGAATTTT
CASSRLQGREQPQNF
>NA|TRBJ1-1|TRBV6-1|few
TGTGCCACCCACAGGACGTTGAACACTGAAGCTTTCTTT
CATHRTLNTEAFF
>NA|TRBJ1-1|TRBV10-3|NA
TGTGCCATCAGTGCCCAGGAGAACACTGAAGCTTTCTTT
CAISAQENTEAFF
>TRBD1|TRBJ1-2|TRBV27|NA
TGTGCCAGCAGTTCGGACAGGGTGAACTATGGCTACACCTTC
CASSSDRVNYGYTF
>NA|TRBJ1-2|TRBV6-1|NA
TGTGCCAGCAGTGAAAATGGAGGCCTGGAGGGCTACACCTTC
CASSENGGLEGYTF
>TRBD2|TRBJ2-7|TRBV6-5|few
TGTGCCAGCAGTTCGCCAATAGCGGGATGGGACGAGCAGTACTTC
CASSSPIAGWDEQYF
>TRBD1|TRBJ1-2|TRBV4-1|NA
TGCGCCAGCAGCCGACGAACCGGGACAGGGGGCAGAGGTGGTGGCTACACCTTC
CASSRRTGTGGRGGGYTF
>NA|TRBJ2-7|TRBV6-5|NA
TGTGCCAGCAGTTACTTGGGACATGACTCCTACGAGCAGTACTTC
CASSYLGHDSYEQYF
>NA|TRBJ1-2|TRBV9|NA
TGTGCCAGCAGCGTAGGTAACGCGCTTCCCTATGGCTACACCTTC
CASSVGNALPYGYTF
>TRBD1|TRBJ2-7|TRBV10-1|once
TGCGCCAGTGGGACAGGTACCTACGAGCAGTACTTC
CASGTGTYEQYF
>NA|TRBJ2-7|TRBV7-2|NA
TGTGCCAGCAGCTTACAGGCGGGGAGAACCTACGAGCAGTACTTC
CASSLQAGRTYEQYF
>NA|TRBJ1-6|TRBV2|NA
TGTGCCAGCAAAGACAGAAGCTCCTATAATTCACCCCTCCACTTT
CASKDRSSYNSPLHF
>NA|TRBJ2-2|TRBV4-1|NA
TGCGCCAGCAGCCAAGATCCCGGGGGTAACACCGGGGAGCTGTTTTTT
CASSQDPGGNTGELFF
>NA|TRBJ2-5|TRBV6-5|NA
TGTGCCAGCAGTTACAGCACTAGACAAGAGACCCAGTACTTC
CASSYSTRQETQYF
>NA|TRBJ2-1|TRBV18|few
TGTGCCCGGTACTTCTACAATGAGCAGTTCTTC
CARYFYNEQFF
>TRBD2|TRBJ2-5|TRBV29-1|few
TGCAGCGTTGAAACTAGCGGGGGGGTCCTGGAGACCCAGTACTTC
CSVETSGGVLETQYF
>TRBD1|TRBJ1-1|TRBV5-6|few
TGTGCCAGCAGCTTGATTGGACAGGGGAGGACTGAAGCTTTCTTT
CASSLIGQGRTEAFF
>NA|TRBJ2-3|TRBV7-8|NA
TGTGCCAGCAGCCCCCCGACTACCAGCACAGATACGCAGTATTTT
CASSPPTTSTDTQYF
>TRBD1|TRBJ1-1|TRBV19|NA
TGTGCCAGTAGTATAATAGCCCTGACAGGGTGGGACACTGAAGCTTTCTTT
CASSIIALTGWDTEAFF
>TRBD1|TRBJ2-3|TRBV5-1|NA
TGCGCCAGCAGCTTTGGACAGGGGGTCACAGATACGCAGTATTTT
CASSFGQGVTDTQYF
>NA|TRBJ1-1|TRBV29-1|NA
TGCAGCAGCCGGACAGAACTAAACACTGAAGCTTTCTTT
CSSRTELNTEAFF
>TRBD1|TRBJ1-2|TRBV7-2|NA
TGTGCCAGCAGCTTGCAGGACAGGGGCTATGGCTACACCTTC
CASSLQDRGYGYTF
>NA|TRBJ1-1|TRBV9|NA
TGTGCCAGCAGCGTAACATCCTACACTGAAGCTTTCTTT
CASSVTSYTEAFF
>NA|TRBJ2-6|TRBV6-6|NA
TGTGCCAGCAGTTTATGTCGAGGGTATAGGGCCAACGTCCTGACTTTC
CASSLCRGYRANVLTF
>TRBD2|TRBJ2-1|TRBV28|NA
TGTGCCAGCAGTTTAGACGCTAGCGGGACTACCTCCTACAATGAGCAGTTCTTC
CASSLDASGTTSYNEQFF
>NA|TRBJ2-1|TRBV4-3|NA
TGCGCCAGCAGCCAAGCTAGGGGATCGTACAATGAGCAGTTCTTC
CASSQARGSYNEQFF
>NA|TRBJ2-5|TRBV11-2|NA
TGTGCCAGCAGCTTGGCAGGGTGGGAGACCCAGTACTTC
CASSLAGWETQYF
>TRBD2|TRBJ2-5|TRBV10-2|NA
TGCGCCAGCAGTGAATCCGGGACTACGGCTACCCAGTACTTC
CASSESGTTATQYF
>NA|TRBJ1-2|TRBV5-6|NA
TGTGCCAGCAGCTTGGAGCCGGGGGGCTATGGCTACCCCTTC
CASSLEPGGYGYPF
>NA|TRBJ1-4|TRBV5-6|NA
TGTGCCAGCAGCGGGAACGGGGCCGGGGGGGAACTGTTTTTT
CASSGNGAGGELFF
>TRBD2|TRBJ2-7|TRBV6-5|NA
TGTGCCAGCACCAGAAGGACTAGCGGGAGTTACGAGCAGTCCTTC
CASTRRTSGSYEQSF
>TRBD1|TRBJ2-3|TRBV7-9|NA
TGTGCCAGCAGCCCGGACAGGGGATACACAGATACGCAGTATTTT
CASSPDRGYTDTQYF
>NA|TRBJ2-6|TRBV10-3|NA
TGTGCCATCAGCAATCAGGGGTCTGGGGCCAACGTCCTGACTTTC
CAISNQGSGANVLTF
>TRBD2|TRBJ2-5|TRBV7-9|NA
TGTGCCAGCAGCTCCGACCGGACTAGCGGGAGGGTAGAGACCCAGTACTTC
CASSSDRTSGRVETQYF
>TRBD1|TRBJ1-2|TRBV5-4|once
TGTGCCAGCAGCTTGGTAGGGGGCGCCGGCCACTATGGCTACACCTTC
CASSLVGGAGHYGYTF
>TRBD2|TRBJ2-7|TRBV5-1|NA
TGCGCCAGCAGGCCCGGGGGGGCAGACGAGCAGTACTTC
CASRPGGADEQYF
>TRBD2|TRBJ2-3|TRBV4-1|NA
TGCGCCAGCAGCCAAGATATGGTGGGCGGGGGGCAGGATACGCAGTATTTT
CASSQDMVGGGQDTQYF
>TRBD2|TRBJ2-7|TRBV28|NA
TGTGCCATCTCCTGGGGGGGTAGTAGCGGACTACCCTCCTACGAGCAGTACTTC
CAISWGGSSGLPSYEQYF
>NA|TRBJ2-1|TRBV7-9|NA
TGTGCCAGCAGCTTAGAGTCCGGGTACAATGAGCAGTTCTTC
CASSLESGYNEQFF
>NA|TRBJ1-5|TRBV6-1|NA
TGTGCCAGCAGTGAATTTTGGGGCCAGGGAGGTCAGCCCCAGCATTTT
CASSEFWGQGGQPQHF
>NA|TRBJ2-2|TRBV11-3|NA
TGTGCCAGCAGCCGAGGGGGTCGGGATTCGGGGGAGCTGTTTTTT
CASSRGGRDSGELFF
>NA|TRBJ2-1|TRBV28|NA
TGTGCCAGCAGTTTGGGTCAGGACTCCTACAATGAGCAGTTCTTC
CASSLGQDSYNEQFF
>NA|TRBJ2-2|TRBV19|NA
TGTGCCAGTACCCAGATGAACACCGGGGAGCTGTTTTTT
CASTQMNTGELFF
>TRBD1|TRBJ1-2|TRBV2|NA
TGTGCCAGCAGTCTGACAGGGTACTATGGCTACCCCTTC
CASSLTGYYGYPF
>TRBD1|TRBJ2-3|TRBV10-1|NA
TGCGCCAGCAGTGACACCCCTGGGACAGGGCGTACAGATACGCAGTATTTT
CASSDTPGTGRTDTQYF